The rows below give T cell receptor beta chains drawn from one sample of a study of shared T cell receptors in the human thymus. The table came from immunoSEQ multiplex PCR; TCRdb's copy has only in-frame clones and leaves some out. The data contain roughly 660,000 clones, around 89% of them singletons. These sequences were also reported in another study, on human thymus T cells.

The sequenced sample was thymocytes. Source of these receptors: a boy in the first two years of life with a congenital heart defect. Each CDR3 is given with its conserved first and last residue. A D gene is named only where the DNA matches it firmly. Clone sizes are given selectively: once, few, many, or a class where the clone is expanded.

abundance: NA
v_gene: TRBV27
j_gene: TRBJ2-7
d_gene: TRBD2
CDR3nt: TGTGCCAGCAGTTTATCAACTAGCGGGGCCACCTACGAGCAGTACTTC
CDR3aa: CASSLSTSGATYEQYF

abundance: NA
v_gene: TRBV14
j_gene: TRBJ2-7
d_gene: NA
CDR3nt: TGTGCCAGCAGCCGCAAGTTTCCCCACAGCGAGCAGTACTTC
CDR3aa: CASSRKFPHSEQYF

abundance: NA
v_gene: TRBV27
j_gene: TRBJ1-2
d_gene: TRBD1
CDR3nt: TGTGCCAGCAGTTCCCGGGACAGGGGCCCTGCTATTTATGGCTACACCTTC
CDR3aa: CASSSRDRGPAIYGYTF

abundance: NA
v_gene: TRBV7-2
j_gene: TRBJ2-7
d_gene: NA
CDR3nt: TGTGCCAGCAGCTTAGAGCGGAGGAGCTCCTACGAGCAGTACTTC
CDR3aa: CASSLERRSSYEQYF

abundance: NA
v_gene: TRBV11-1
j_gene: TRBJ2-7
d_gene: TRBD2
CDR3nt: TGTGCCAGCAGCCCGGGACTAGCAAGCACCTACGAGCAGTACTTC
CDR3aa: CASSPGLASTYEQYF

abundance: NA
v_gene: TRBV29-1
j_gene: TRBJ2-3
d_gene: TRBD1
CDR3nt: TGCAGCGTTGATCGTTGGGCCCAGGGGGAAGGCACAGATACGCAGTATTTT
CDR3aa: CSVDRWAQGEGTDTQYF

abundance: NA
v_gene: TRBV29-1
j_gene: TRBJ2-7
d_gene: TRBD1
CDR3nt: TGCAGCGCTTTCTCAGGGGGCGATAGTTCCGAGCAGTACTTC
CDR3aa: CSAFSGGDSSEQYF

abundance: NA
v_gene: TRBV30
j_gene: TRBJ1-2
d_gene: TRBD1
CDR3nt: TGTGCCTGGAGTCCCCCCGGGACAGGGGGCTATGGCTACACCTTC
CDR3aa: CAWSPPGTGGYGYTF

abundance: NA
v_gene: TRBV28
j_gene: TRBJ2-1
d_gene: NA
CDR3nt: TGTGCCAGCAGTTTTGAGTTTCCCAAGATCCCCAATGAGCAGTTCTTC
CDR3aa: CASSFEFPKIPNEQFF

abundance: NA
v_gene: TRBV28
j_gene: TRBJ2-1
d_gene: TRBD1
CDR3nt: TGTGCCAGCAGTTCTCTGAGGACAGGGAACGGCTCCTACAATGAGCAGTTCTTC
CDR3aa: CASSSLRTGNGSYNEQFF

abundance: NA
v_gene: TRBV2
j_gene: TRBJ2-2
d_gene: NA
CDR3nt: TGTGCCAGCAGTGCCAAGCGGGCGAACACCGGGGAGCTGTTTTTT
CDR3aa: CASSAKRANTGELFF

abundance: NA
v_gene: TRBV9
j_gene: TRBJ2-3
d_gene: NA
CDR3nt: TGTGCCAGCAGCGTAGAGGGGACTAGCACAGATACGCAGTATTTT
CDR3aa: CASSVEGTSTDTQYF

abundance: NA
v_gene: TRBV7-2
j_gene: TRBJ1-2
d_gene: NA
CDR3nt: TGTGCCAGCAGCTGGGGGGGGGTATATGGCTACACCTTC
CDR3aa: CASSWGGVYGYTF

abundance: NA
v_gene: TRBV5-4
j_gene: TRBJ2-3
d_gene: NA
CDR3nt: TGTGCCAGCAGCTTTAAGGGGGATACGCAGTATTTT
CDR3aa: CASSFKGDTQYF

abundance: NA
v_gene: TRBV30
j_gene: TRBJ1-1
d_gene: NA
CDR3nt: TGTGCCTGGAGTGTTAACATGAACACTGAAGCTTTCTTT
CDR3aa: CAWSVNMNTEAFF

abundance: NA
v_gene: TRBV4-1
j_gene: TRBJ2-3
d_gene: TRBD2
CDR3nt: TGCGCCAGCAGTGGCGGGGGTACAGATACGCAGTATTTT
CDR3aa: CASSGGGTDTQYF

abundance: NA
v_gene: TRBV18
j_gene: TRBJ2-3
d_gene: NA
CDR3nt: TGTGCCAGCTCACCACCGTCCGGGGTAGGTGGGATCACAGATACGCAGTATTTT
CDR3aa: CASSPPSGVGGITDTQYF

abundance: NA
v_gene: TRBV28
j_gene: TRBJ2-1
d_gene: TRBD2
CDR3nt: TGTGCCAGCTCGGTGGGACTACTTTACAATGAGCAGTTCTTC
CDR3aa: CASSVGLLYNEQFF

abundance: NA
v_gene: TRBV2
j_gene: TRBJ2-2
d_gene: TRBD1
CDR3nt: TGTGCCAGCAGTGATGGACAGGGAGGCACCGGGGAGCTGTTTTTT
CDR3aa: CASSDGQGGTGELFF

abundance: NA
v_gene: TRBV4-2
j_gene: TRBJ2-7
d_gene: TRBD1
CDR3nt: TGTGCCAGCAGCCACACACCCCGGGACAGATACTACGAGCAGTACTTC
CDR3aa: CASSHTPRDRYYEQYF

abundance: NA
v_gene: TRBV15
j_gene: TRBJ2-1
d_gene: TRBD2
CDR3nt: TGTGCCACCAGCAGGGGACTAGCGGCCTACAATGAGCAGTTCTTC
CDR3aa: CATSRGLAAYNEQFF

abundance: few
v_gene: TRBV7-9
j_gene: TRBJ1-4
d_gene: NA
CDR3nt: TGTGCCAGCAGCTTAGTGGTTGGGCCAGGTAGGGAAAAACTGTTTTTT
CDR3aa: CASSLVVGPGREKLFF

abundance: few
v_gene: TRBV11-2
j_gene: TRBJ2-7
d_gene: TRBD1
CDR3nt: TGTGCCAGCAGCTTCCGGGCCGGGACAGGGCCCTACGAGCAGTACTTC
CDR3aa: CASSFRAGTGPYEQYF

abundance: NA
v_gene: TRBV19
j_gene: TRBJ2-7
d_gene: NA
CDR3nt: TGTGCCAGTAGTATTGGTGAGGCTGTCTACGAGCAGTACTTC
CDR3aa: CASSIGEAVYEQYF

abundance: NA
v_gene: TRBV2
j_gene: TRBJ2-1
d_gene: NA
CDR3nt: TGTGCCAGCAGTGATCTCCTGCCGGGCAATGAGCAGTTCTTC
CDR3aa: CASSDLLPGNEQFF

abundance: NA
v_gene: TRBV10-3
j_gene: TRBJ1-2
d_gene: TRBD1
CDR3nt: TGTGCCATCAGGGGATGGACAGGGAACTATGGCTACACCTTC
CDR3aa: CAIRGWTGNYGYTF

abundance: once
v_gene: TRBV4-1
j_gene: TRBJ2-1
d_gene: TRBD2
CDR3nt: TGCGCCAGCAGCCATTTGACTAGCAGCCACAATGAGCAGTTCTTC
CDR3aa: CASSHLTSSHNEQFF

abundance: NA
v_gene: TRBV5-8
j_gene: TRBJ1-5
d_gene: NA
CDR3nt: TGTGCCAGCAGCCCGGATCGGATGGGGCCACACCAGCCCCAGCATTTT
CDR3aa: CASSPDRMGPHQPQHF

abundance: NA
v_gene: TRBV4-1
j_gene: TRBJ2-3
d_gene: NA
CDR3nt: TGCGCCAGCAGCCAAGTCCCTAGGGGTACGCAGTATTTT
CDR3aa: CASSQVPRGTQYF